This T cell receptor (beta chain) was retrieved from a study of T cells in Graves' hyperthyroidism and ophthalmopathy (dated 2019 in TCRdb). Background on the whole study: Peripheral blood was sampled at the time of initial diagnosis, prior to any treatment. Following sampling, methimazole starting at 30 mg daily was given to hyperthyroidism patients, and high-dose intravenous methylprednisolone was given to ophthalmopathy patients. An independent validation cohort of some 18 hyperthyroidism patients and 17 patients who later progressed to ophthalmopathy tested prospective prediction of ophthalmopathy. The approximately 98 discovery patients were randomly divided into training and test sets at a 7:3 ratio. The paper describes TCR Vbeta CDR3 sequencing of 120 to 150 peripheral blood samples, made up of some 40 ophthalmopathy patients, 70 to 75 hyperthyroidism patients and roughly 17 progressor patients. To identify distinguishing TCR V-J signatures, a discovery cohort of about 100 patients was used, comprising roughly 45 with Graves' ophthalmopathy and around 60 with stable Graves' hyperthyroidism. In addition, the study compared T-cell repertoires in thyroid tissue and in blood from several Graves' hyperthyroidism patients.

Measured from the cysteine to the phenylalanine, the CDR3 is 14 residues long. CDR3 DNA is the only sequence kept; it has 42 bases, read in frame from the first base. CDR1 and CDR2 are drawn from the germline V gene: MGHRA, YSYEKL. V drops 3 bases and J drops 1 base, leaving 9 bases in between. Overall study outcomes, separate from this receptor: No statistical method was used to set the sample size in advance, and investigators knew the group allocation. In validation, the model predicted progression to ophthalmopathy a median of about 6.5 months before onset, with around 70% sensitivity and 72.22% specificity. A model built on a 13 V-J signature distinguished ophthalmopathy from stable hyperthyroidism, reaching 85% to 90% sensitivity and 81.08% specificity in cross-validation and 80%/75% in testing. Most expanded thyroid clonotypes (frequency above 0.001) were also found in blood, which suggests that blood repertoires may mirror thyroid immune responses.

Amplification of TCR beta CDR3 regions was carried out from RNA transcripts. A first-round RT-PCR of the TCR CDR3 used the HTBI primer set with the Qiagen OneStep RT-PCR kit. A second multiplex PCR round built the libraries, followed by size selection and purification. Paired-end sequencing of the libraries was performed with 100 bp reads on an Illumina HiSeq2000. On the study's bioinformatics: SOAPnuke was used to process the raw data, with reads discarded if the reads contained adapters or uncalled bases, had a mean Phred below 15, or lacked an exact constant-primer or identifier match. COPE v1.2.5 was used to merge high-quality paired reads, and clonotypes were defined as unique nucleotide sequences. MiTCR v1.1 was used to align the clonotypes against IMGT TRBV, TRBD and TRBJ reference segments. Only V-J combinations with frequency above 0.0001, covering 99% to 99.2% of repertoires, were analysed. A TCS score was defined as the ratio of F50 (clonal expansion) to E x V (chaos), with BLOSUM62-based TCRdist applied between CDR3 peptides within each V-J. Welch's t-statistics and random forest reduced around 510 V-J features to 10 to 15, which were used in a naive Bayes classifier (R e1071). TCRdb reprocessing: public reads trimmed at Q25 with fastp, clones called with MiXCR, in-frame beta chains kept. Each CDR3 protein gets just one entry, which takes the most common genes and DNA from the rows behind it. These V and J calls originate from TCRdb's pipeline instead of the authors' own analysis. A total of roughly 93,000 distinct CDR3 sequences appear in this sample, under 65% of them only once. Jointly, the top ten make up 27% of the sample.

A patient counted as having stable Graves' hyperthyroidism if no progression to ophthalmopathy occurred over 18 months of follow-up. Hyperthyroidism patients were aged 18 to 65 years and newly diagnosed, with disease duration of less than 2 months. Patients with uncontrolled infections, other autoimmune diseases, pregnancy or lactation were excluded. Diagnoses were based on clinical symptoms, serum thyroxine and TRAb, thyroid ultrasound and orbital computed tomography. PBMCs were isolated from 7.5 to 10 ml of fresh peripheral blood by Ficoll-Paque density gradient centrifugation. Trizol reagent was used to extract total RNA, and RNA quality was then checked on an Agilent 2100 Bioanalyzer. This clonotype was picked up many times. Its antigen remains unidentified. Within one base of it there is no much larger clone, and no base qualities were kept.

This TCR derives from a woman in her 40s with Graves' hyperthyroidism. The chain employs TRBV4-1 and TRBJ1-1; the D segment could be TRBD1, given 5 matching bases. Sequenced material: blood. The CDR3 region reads CASSQADRNTEAFF. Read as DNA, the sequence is TGCGCCAGCAGCCAGGCCGACAGGAACACTGAAGCTTTCTTT.